Following are 32 T cell receptor beta chains from one sample sequenced in a study of CD8 T cells in ankylosing spondylitis. Notes on the study in general: A TCR beta motif of eight highly homologous variants appeared characteristic of ankylosing spondylitis blood.

These TCRs are of unknown antigen specificity. MiXCR, applied by TCRdb to the 5' RACE reads, yields one record per CDR3 protein. Of fewer than 400,000 distinct CDR3 sequences listed, roughly 8% are singletons. The sequencing input was blood, either unsorted or a sorted T cell fraction (not recorded which). The receptors derive from a male donor with ankylosing spondylitis.

This clonotype was found many times. The chain employs TRBV12-3 or TRBV12-4 and TRBJ2-5; a weak D match, TRBD2 (6 bases). Deletions cut 5 bases from V and 2 bases from J, with 15 bases between. The length of the CDR3 is 15 residues. DNA for the CDR3: TGTGCCAGCAGTCGACGGAAGGGACTGCAAGAGACCCAGTACTTC. Residues: CASSRRKGLQETQYF.

This clonotype was counted many times. This chain joins TRBV18 and TRBJ1-2; a possible D gene is TRBD1 (6 bases). CDR3 length equals 17 residues. The V gene lost 3 bases and the J gene lost 3 bases, with 20 bases spanning the gap. The V gene's germline CDR1 is KGHSH and CDR2 LQKENI. CDR3 coding DNA: TGTGCCAGCTCACCCGTCCTCAGGGGAACGAAGGACTATGGCTACACCTTC. Its protein product is CASSPVLRGTKDYGYTF. The full variable domain, rest sourced from reference TRBV18 and TRBJ1-2, is NAGVMQNPRHLVRRRGQEARLRCSPMKGHSHVYWYRQLPEEGLKFMVYLQKENIIDESGMPKERFSAEFPKEGPSILRIQQVVRGDSAAYFCASSPVLRGTKDYGYTFGSGTRLTVV.

The chain carries TRBV11-2 and TRBJ2-1; maybe TRBD2 (6 bases). Between the trimmed V and J ends, which lost 2 bases and 6 bases, there was a span of 11 bases. This CDR3 spans 14 amino acids. Per the germline V gene, CDR1 is SGHAT and CDR2 is FQNNGV. DNA of the CDR3: TGTGCCAGCAGCTTAACACTAGCTGGCAATGAGCAGTTCTTC. This encodes CASSLTLAGNEQFF.

This clonotype was observed at least ten times. The chain recombines TRBV5-1 with TRBJ1-1; D remains ambiguous. Trimming took 1 base from V and 1 from J, leaving 5 bases between them. The CDR3 covers 13 residues. Germline V lookup: CDR1 SGHRS, CDR2 YFSETQ. CDR3 sequence reads: CASSLPGNTEAFF. DNA for the CDR3: TGCGCCAGCAGCTTGCCAGGGAACACTGAAGCTTTCTTT.

The table lists this clonotype with a few counts. The chain links TRBV4-1 to TRBJ2-3, with D uncertain. CDR3 length: 18 residues. Germline-derived CDR1 and CDR2 are MGHRA and YSYEKL. V was trimmed by 2 bases and J by 2 bases, leaving 20 bases between them. The CDR3 DNA follows: TGCGCCAGCAGCCAAACCCCACTTAGGTCGGTTTCCACAGATACGCAGTATTTT. Protein: CASSQTPLRSVSTDTQYF.

The V gene is TRBV20-1, the J gene TRBJ2-7; the match to TRBD2 covers 7 bases. The CDR3 is made up of 13 amino acids. Losses at the gene ends were 3 bases for V and 3 bases for J; bases not matched to a gene: 5. Germline loops: CDR1 DFQATT, CDR2 SNEGSKA (reference sequence). CDR3 bases: TGCAGTGCTAGCCGCGGGGACTACTACGAGCAGTACTTC. Its translation is CSASRGDYYEQYF.

This clonotype was observed at least ten times. The chain combines TRBV12-3 or TRBV12-4 with TRBJ1-4, with a possible D match to TRBD1 (5 bases). The CDR3 sequence is 14 residues long. V shed 5 bases and J shed 8 bases, with 15 bases lying between them. The chain's CDR3 is CASSPRTLQEKLFF. The CDR3, as DNA: TGTGCCAGCAGTCCTCGGACATTGCAGGAAAAACTGTTTTTT.

The genes are TRBV5-1 and TRBJ1-1; TRBD1 agrees at 8 bases. With 3 bases clipped from V and 1 base from J, the junction kept 8 bases outside the gene matches. Germline V CDR1 and CDR2: SGHRS, YFSETQ. The CDR3 contains 16 residues. The CDR3 is CASSWTPGQANTEAFF. The CDR3 region has the DNA TGCGCCAGCAGCTGGACCCCGGGACAGGCGAACACTGAAGCTTTCTTT. The full variable domain, in which reference TRBV5-1 and TRBJ1-1 provide the parts outside the CDR3, is KAGVTQTPRYLIKTRGQQVTLSCSPISGHRSVSWYQQTPGQGLQFLFEYFSETQRNKGNFPGRFSGRQFSNSRSEMNVSTLELGDSALYLCASSWTPGQANTEAFFGQGTRLTVV.

A few counts support this clonotype. The chain links TRBV20-1 to TRBJ2-3; no definite D call. CDR1 and CDR2 from the germline V gene are DFQATT and SNEGSKA (reference sequence). The CDR3 extends over 15 amino acids. The chain's CDR3 is CSNLSPGPHTDTQYF. CDR3 sequence (DNA): TGCAGCAACTTATCACCCGGGCCTCACACAGATACGCAGTATTTT.

This clonotype occurred a few times. J is TRBJ1-5 and V is TRBV3-1; D is undetermined. CDR1 is LGHDT and CDR2 is YNNKEL in the germline V gene (reference sequence). The V end was cut by 1 base, the J end by 6 bases, with 13 bases between. The CDR3 extends over 15 amino acids. The CDR3 sequence is CASSQGSVRGQPQHF. The CDR3 DNA reads TGTGCCAGCAGCCAAGGATCTGTACGGGGTCAGCCCCAGCATTTT.

This clonotype showed up many times. The chain is built from TRBV7-2 and TRBJ2-2; D is possibly TRBD2 (5 bases). Germline CDR1 SGHTA, CDR2 FQGNSA. Trimming removed 1 base from V and 2 bases from J, with 11 bases in between. The CDR3 runs to 16 residues. CDR3 loop: CASSLETRVNTGELFF. CDR3 nucleotide sequence: TGTGCCAGCAGCTTAGAAACTAGAGTAAACACCGGGGAGCTGTTTTTT.

This clonotype was detected many times. This chain connects TRBV5-1 to TRBJ2-7, with 7 bases matching TRBD2. The V gene's germline CDR1 is SGHRS and CDR2 YFSETQ. The ends lost 4 bases at V and 0 bases at J; junction bases unmatched: 7. CDR3 length equals 15 residues. Here the CDR3 reads CASSPTGGSSYEQYF. The CDR3 nucleotides read TGCGCCAGCAGCCCAACGGGCGGGAGCTCCTACGAGCAGTACTTC.

The chain has TRBV6-1 and TRBJ1-2; 9 bases match TRBD1. The CDR3 is made up of 15 amino acids. Germline assignment: CDR1 MNHNS and CDR2 SASEGT. Losses at the gene ends were 4 bases for V and 2 bases for J; bases not matched to a gene: 5. The CDR3 loop is CASSGGTGLNYGYTF. The DNA of the CDR3 is TGTGCCAGCAGTGGGGGGACAGGGCTAAACTATGGCTACACCTTC.

This clonotype appeared a few times. The V call is TRBV7-2, the J call TRBJ2-1, with a weak D call TRBD2 (5 bases). There are 16 residues in the CDR3. The germline V gene encodes CDR1 SGHTA and CDR2 FQGNSA. The V end was cut by 5 bases, the J end by 2 bases, with 16 bases between. The CDR3 nucleotides read TGTGCCAGCAGCCTTGGCCCAAGCGGCGCCTACAATGAGCAGTTCTTC. This sequence encodes CASSLGPSGAYNEQFF.

This clonotype was found a few times. The genes are TRBV29-1 and TRBJ2-7; 9 nucleotides match TRBD1. With 5 bases clipped from V and 2 bases from J, the junction kept 10 bases outside the gene matches. CDR1 is SQVTM and CDR2 is ANQGSEA in the germline V gene. The CDR3 sequence is 15 residues long. The CDR3 here is CSVTLETGGTYEQYF. Here the CDR3 DNA reads TGCAGCGTTACCCTCGAGACAGGGGGGACCTACGAGCAGTACTTC.

This clonotype was recorded at least ten times. The chain carries TRBV4-2 and TRBJ2-1, with TRBD2 identical over 11 bases. CDR1 and CDR2 from the germline V gene are LGHNA and YNFKEQ. V gave up 0 bases and J gave up 3 bases; unmatched junction bases: 1. The CDR3 covers 16 residues. The CDR3 sequence is CASSQEGLADYNEQFF. Written as DNA, the CDR3 is TGTGCCAGCAGCCAAGAGGGACTAGCGGACTACAATGAGCAGTTCTTC.

The V gene is TRBV5-1, the J gene TRBJ1-4, with TRBD1 identical over 8 bases. Unmatched junction bases numbered 6, after V lost 2 bases and J lost 6 bases. The CDR3 runs to 15 residues. CDR1 and CDR2 from the germline V gene are SGHRS and YFSETQ. The CDR3 here is CASSFNRGDDEKLFF. The CDR3 coding sequence is TGCGCCAGCAGCTTTAACAGGGGGGACGATGAAAAACTGTTTTTT.

The table lists this clonotype with a few counts. The chain has TRBV7-9 and TRBJ2-7, with a weak D call TRBD1 (6 bases). V gave up 5 bases and J gave up 3 bases, with 11 bases separating them. The CDR3 totals 13 residues. Germline V CDR1 and CDR2: SEHNR, FQNEAQ (reference sequence). CDR3 coding DNA: TGTGCCAGCAGCCAGGACAGTATCTACGAGCAGTACTTC. Its protein is CASSQDSIYEQYF.

This clonotype was counted a few times. This sequence joins TRBV11-3 and TRBJ2-3; D perhaps matches TRBD1 (6 bases). This CDR3 has 16 amino acids. Germline V CDR1 and CDR2: SGHNT, YENEEA. V shed 5 bases and J shed 2 bases, with 17 bases lying between them. CDR3 sequence: CASSTGTGRSTDTQYF. The DNA of the CDR3 is TGTGCCAGCAGCACAGGGACGGGAAGGTCCACAGATACGCAGTATTTT.

This clonotype turned up a few times. An end of the junction does not agree with germline; a read error may underlie this. The chain couples TRBV14 to TRBJ2-1; D could derive from TRBD1 or TRBD2 (5 bases each). Germline V gene lookup returns CDR1 SGHDN and CDR2 FVKESK. This CDR3 has 13 amino acids. The chain's CDR3 is CASSQDWGSRSIF. The CDR3 DNA sequence: TGTGCCAGCAGCCAAGATTGGGGGTCCCGCTCCATCTTC.

This clonotype was observed a handful of times. The rearrangement uses TRBV5-1 and TRBJ2-7; tentative D call: TRBD2 (5 bases). The CDR3 extends over 14 amino acids. Per the germline V gene, CDR1 is SGHRS and CDR2 is YFSETQ. V was cut by 1 base and J by 4 bases, with 12 bases left in between. The chain's CDR3 is CASSLSRGSYEQYF. In DNA form, the CDR3 reads TGCGCCAGCAGCTTGTCTCGGGGAAGTTACGAGCAGTACTTC.

This clonotype was seen a handful of times. The rearrangement uses TRBV4-3 and TRBJ1-1; 9 bases fit TRBD1. CDR3 length: 15 residues. Germline CDR1 LGHNA, CDR2 YSLEER. V trimming: 0 bases; J trimming: 4 bases; junction bases outside the gene matches: 3. The CDR3 DNA follows: TGCGCCAGCAGCCAAGATACAGGGGGCCGCACTGAAGCTTTCTTT. Translated: CASSQDTGGRTEAFF.

This clonotype appeared many times. The CDR3 DNA follows: TGTGCCAGCAGTCCCAGGACTAGCGGGCAAGAGACCCAGTACTTC. It encodes CASSPRTSGQETQYF. The rearrangement links TRBV6-1 to TRBJ2-5; 11 positions agree with TRBD2. The V segment lost 5 bases and the J segment 2 bases; nucleotides outside the gene matches: 4. This CDR3 comprises 15 residues. CDR1 MNHNS and CDR2 SASEGT come from the germline V gene.

This clonotype turned up a few times. V usage is TRBV19 and J usage is TRBJ2-3; 7 positions agree with TRBD2. V trimming: 10 bases; J trimming: 6 bases; junction bases outside the gene matches: 10. Germline V lookup: CDR1 LNHDA, CDR2 SQIVND (reference sequence). There are 13 residues in the CDR3. The CDR3 is CANPSGLTDTQYF. In nucleotides, the CDR3 is TGTGCCAACCCTAGCGGACTTACGGATACGCAGTATTTT.

CDR3 nucleotide sequence: TGTGCCAGCAGCCCCAATGTAGGACCTGGGGCCAACGTCCTGACTTTC. Translated: CASSPNVGPGANVLTF. The genes are TRBV7-6 and TRBJ2-6; D remains unclear. Looked up from germline, CDR1 is SGHVS and CDR2 is FNYEAQ. V lost 5 bases and J 2 bases, leaving 13 bases between the germline ends. The CDR3 runs to 16 residues.

The genes are TRBV7-8 and TRBJ1-1; 7 positions agree with TRBD1. Germline V CDR1 and CDR2: SGHVS, FQNEAQ. This CDR3 spans 14 amino acids. V lost 5 bases and J lost 1; bases outside the gene matches: 4. CDR3 sequence (DNA): TGTGCCAGCAGCCGAGGGACAGAGAACACTGAAGCTTTCTTT. Protein: CASSRGTENTEAFF.

In its sample, this clonotype was seen many times. The genes are TRBV9 and TRBJ2-1, with D unclear. Germline V CDR1 and CDR2: SGDLS, YYNGEE. V gave up 4 bases and J gave up 0 bases, with 11 bases separating them. There are 15 residues in the CDR3. The DNA of the CDR3 is TGTGCCAGCAGCCAGGACCCGAGCTCCTACAATGAGCAGTTCTTC. As protein: CASSQDPSSYNEQFF.

This clonotype was detected a few times. CDR3 loop: CASSRQGGLNTEAFF. CDR3 DNA sequence: TGTGCCAGCAGCCGACAGGGGGGATTGAACACTGAAGCTTTCTTT. The genes are TRBV7-2 and TRBJ1-1; TRBD1 matches at 9 bases. From germline, CDR1 is SGHTA and CDR2 FQGNSA. With 5 bases clipped from V and 0 bases from J, the junction kept 4 bases outside the gene matches. This CDR3 comprises 15 residues. Complete variable domain (other parts from reference TRBV7-2 and TRBJ1-1): GAGVSQSPSNKVTEKGKDVELRCDPISGHTALYWYRQSLGQGLEFLIYFQGNSAPDKSGLPSDRFSAERTGGSVSTLTIQRTQQEDSAVYLCASSRQGGLNTEAFFGQGTRLTVV.

There are a few counts of this clonotype. This rearrangement joins TRBV4-3 to TRBJ2-1; no definite D call. Trimming stripped 4 bases from V and 9 bases from J, with 22 bases between. This CDR3 region has 16 residues. Germline lookup yields CDR1 LGHNA and CDR2 YSLEER. In DNA, the CDR3 is TGCGCCAGCAGCCGGGCAAGGCTATCCCCACAAAGTGAGCAGTTCTTC. As protein: CASSRARLSPQSEQFF.

The chain joins TRBV25-1 to TRBJ1-5; D uncertain. V gave up 1 base and J gave up 4 bases, with 8 bases separating them. CDR3 length: 14 amino acids. Germline CDR1 MGHDK, CDR2 SYGVNS. Here the CDR3 reads CASSESHRNQPQHF. In DNA form, the CDR3 reads TGTGCCAGCAGTGAATCCCACAGAAATCAGCCCCAGCATTTT.

This clonotype was seen only a few times. The chain links TRBV20-1 to TRBJ2-7; the match to TRBD2 covers 9 bases. The CDR3 sequence is 12 residues long. Per the germline V gene, CDR1 is DFQATT and CDR2 is SNEGSKA (reference sequence). Unmatched junction bases numbered 5, after V lost 5 bases and J lost 6 bases. The CDR3 region has the DNA TGCAGTGCTCCCCATAGCGGGAGCGAGCAGTACTTC. It specifies CSAPHSGSEQYF.

This clonotype was counted many times. This chain links TRBV5-1 with TRBJ1-6; 7 nucleotides align to TRBD1. V lost 0 bases to trimming and J lost 7 bases; unmatched junction nucleotides: 1. The CDR3 extends over 14 amino acids. Germline loops: CDR1 SGHRS, CDR2 YFSETQ. The chain's CDR3 is CASSLEQGNSPLHF. Written as DNA, the CDR3 is TGCGCCAGCAGCTTGGAACAGGGGAATTCACCCCTCCACTTT.